The rows below give T cell receptor beta chains drawn from one sample of a study of blood T cell repertoires in COVID-19. TCRdb's copy holds only in-frame clones and misses some; the assay was immunoSEQ multiplex PCR. This table has about 120,000 clones, around 80% appearing once. Source material: peripheral blood. The source is a man in his forties or fifties with active or convalescent COVID-19. CDR3s include the opening cysteine and the closing phenylalanine or tryptophan. Fields, in order: J gene, D gene, V gene, clone size, CDR3 protein, CDR3 DNA. The D gene is left open where the match is weak. Clone size appears in some rows only: once, few, many, or a class for an expanded clone.

TRBJ2-7 | TRBD2 | TRBV5-6 | few | CASSPHGRAYEQYF | TGTGCCAGCAGCCCCCATGGGAGGGCCTACGAGCAGTACTTC
TRBJ2-5 | NA | TRBV27 | NA | CASSPRPRQETQYF | TGTGCCAGCAGTCCGAGACCTAGGCAAGAGACCCAGTACTTC
TRBJ2-2 | NA | TRBV9 | NA | CASSETPNTGELFF | TGTGCCAGCAGCGAGACTCCTAACACCGGGGAGCTGTTTTTT
TRBJ1-6 | NA | TRBV30 | NA | CAYRLAGGSYNSPLHF | TGTGCCTACAGGCTCGCGGGGGGGTCCTATAATTCACCCCTCCACTTT
TRBJ2-1 | NA | TRBV6-6 | NA | CASSPRQFLDDNNEQFF | TGTGCCAGCAGTCCCCGACAGTTTTTGGACGATAACAATGAGCAGTTCTTC
TRBJ2-2 | TRBD1 | TRBV6-5 | NA | CASSHRGKTGELFF | TGTGCCAGCAGCCACAGGGGGAAGACCGGGGAGCTGTTTTTT
TRBJ1-2 | NA | TRBV12-3/TRBV12-4 | NA | CASSLAVGDGYTF | TGTGCCAGCAGTTTAGCGGTAGGGGATGGCTACACCTTC
TRBJ1-1 | NA | TRBV5-1 | many | CASKITGNTEAFF | TGCGCCAGCAAAATAACAGGAAACACTGAAGCTTTCTTT
TRBJ1-5 | NA | TRBV19 | NA | CASSTPTGTEPQHF | TGTGCCAGTAGTACCCCGACGGGAACGGAACCCCAGCATTTT
TRBJ1-2 | NA | TRBV13 | NA | CASRAGSYGYTF | TGTGCCAGCCGGGCAGGGTCCTATGGCTACACCTTC
TRBJ2-7 | TRBD2 | TRBV7-9 | NA | CASSPREGRGVYEQYF | TGTGCCAGCAGCCCCCGGGAGGGGCGGGGAGTCTACGAGCAGTACTTC
TRBJ2-2 | TRBD2 | TRBV28 | NA | CASTPGAGGRAGELFF | TGTGCCAGCACCCCAGGAGCGGGGGGCCGGGCCGGGGAGCTGTTTTTT
TRBJ2-3 | TRBD2 | TRBV5-4 | NA | CASSLDGGGTDTQYF | TGTGCCAGCAGCTTGGATGGGGGGGGGACAGATACGCAGTATTTT
TRBJ1-2 | TRBD1 | TRBV6-2/TRBV6-3 | NA | CASNPTGGYGYTF | TGTGCCAGCAACCCGACAGGGGGCTATGGCTACACCTTC
TRBJ2-6 | NA | TRBV25-1 | NA | CASTTEERANVLTF | TGTGCCAGCACCACCGAGGAGCGGGCCAACGTCCTGACTTTC
TRBJ1-2 | NA | TRBV21-1 | many | CASGRQGLTF | TGTGCCAGCGGACGGCAGGGATTAACCTTC
TRBJ2-5 | NA | TRBV18 | few | CASSRQDQETQYF | TGTGCCAGCTCGCGACAGGATCAAGAGACCCAGTACTTC
TRBJ1-1 | NA | TRBV15 | NA | CATSRGGSGGTEAFF | TGTGCCACCAGCAGAGGAGGAAGCGGGGGCACTGAAGCTTTCTTT
TRBJ2-1 | NA | TRBV7-7 | NA | CASSRLASGSYNEQFF | TGTGCCAGCAGCAGACTTGCAAGCGGAAGTTACAATGAGCAGTTCTTC
TRBJ1-1 | NA | TRBV29-1 | NA | CSVSQGPLGFSNTEAFF | TGCAGCGTTTCACAGGGTCCCTTAGGCTTTTCGAACACTGAAGCTTTCTTT
TRBJ1-1 | TRBD1 | TRBV5-1 | once | CASSSEMGTGGTEAFF | TGCGCCAGCAGCTCCGAGATGGGGACAGGTGGCACTGAAGCTTTCTTT
TRBJ2-3 | TRBD2 | TRBV24-1 | NA | CATSGDGGAVTDTQYF | TGTGCCACCAGTGGGGACGGGGGGGCGGTCACAGATACGCAGTATTTT
TRBJ2-1 | TRBD2 | TRBV6-1 | NA | CASSEAIGLADPTEFF | TGTGCCAGCAGTGAAGCGATCGGACTAGCGGACCCAACGGAGTTCTTC
TRBJ2-7 | TRBD2 | TRBV30 | NA | CAWSVGGSYEQYF | TGTGCCTGGAGTGTCGGGGGGAGCTACGAGCAGTACTTC
TRBJ2-5 | TRBD2 | TRBV15 | medium-sized | CATSSIAGETQYF | TGTGCCACCAGCAGTATAGCGGGAGAGACCCAGTACTTC
TRBJ1-4 | TRBD1 | TRBV19 | NA | CASRTGAAPARNEKLFF | TGTGCCAGTAGAACAGGGGCCGCCCCTGCCCGTAATGAAAAACTGTTTTTT
TRBJ2-7 | NA | TRBV7-9 | NA | CASSYYGTYEQYF | TGTGCCAGCAGCTACTACGGGACCTACGAGCAGTACTTC
TRBJ2-1 | TRBD2 | TRBV24-1 | NA | CATSESGLAINEQFF | TGTGCCACCAGTGAGTCGGGACTAGCGATCAATGAGCAGTTCTTC
TRBJ2-3 | NA | TRBV2 | once | CASSVGLPSMDTQYF | TGTGCCAGCAGTGTCGGACTACCTAGTATGGATACGCAGTATTTT
TRBJ2-1 | TRBD2 | TRBV29-1 | NA | CSVASGRTGEQFF | TGCAGCGTTGCGAGCGGGAGGACAGGTGAGCAGTTCTTC
TRBJ2-7 | NA | TRBV30 | NA | CAWSRRVFYEQYF | TGTGCCTGGAGTCGCAGGGTTTTCTACGAGCAGTACTTC
TRBJ2-1 | NA | TRBV5-5 | few | CASTQADNEQFF | TGTGCCAGCACCCAAGCGGACAATGAGCAGTTCTTC
TRBJ1-6 | NA | TRBV14 | many | CASSQSLPSSKASLHF | TGTGCCAGCAGCCAATCCTTACCCTCTTCTAAAGCGTCCCTCCACTTT
TRBJ1-2 | NA | TRBV4-2 | NA | CASSQDLTESYYGYTF | TGTGCCAGCAGCCAAGATTTAACAGAATCTTACTATGGCTACACCTTC
TRBJ1-2 | TRBD1 | TRBV29-1 | NA | CSASSQGADYGYTF | TGCAGCGCTTCCTCACAGGGGGCCGACTATGGCTACACCTTC
TRBJ2-3 | NA | TRBV15 | NA | CATSRDRSQGTDTQYF | TGTGCCACCAGCAGAGATAGGAGTCAGGGAACAGATACGCAGTATTTT
TRBJ1-5 | NA | TRBV7-9 | NA | CASSPTGEPGQPQHF | TGTGCCAGCAGCCCTACGGGGGAACCCGGTCAGCCCCAGCATTTT